This T cell receptor beta chain emerged from a study of T cell responses to AZD1222 COVID-19 vaccine. Produced via immunoSEQ multiplex PCR; TCRdb's table is partial and in-frame only. Of some 24,000 clones in the sample, around 83% were seen once. The germline V gene encodes CDR1 KGHDR and CDR2 SFDVKD. This CDR3 spans 15 amino acids. The V and J ends lost 5 bases and 3 bases, in that order; junction bases with no gene match: 3. This TCR derives from an adult who received the AZD1222 COVID-19 vaccine. The chain is built from TRBV24-1 and TRBJ2-1; 10 bases match TRBD2. Here the sequenced sample was peripheral blood, taken 28 days after the second AZD1222 dose. CDR3 amino acids: CATSVTSGDYNEQFF. The DNA of the CDR3 is TGTGCCACCAGTGTTACTAGCGGGGACTACAATGAGCAGTTCTTC.